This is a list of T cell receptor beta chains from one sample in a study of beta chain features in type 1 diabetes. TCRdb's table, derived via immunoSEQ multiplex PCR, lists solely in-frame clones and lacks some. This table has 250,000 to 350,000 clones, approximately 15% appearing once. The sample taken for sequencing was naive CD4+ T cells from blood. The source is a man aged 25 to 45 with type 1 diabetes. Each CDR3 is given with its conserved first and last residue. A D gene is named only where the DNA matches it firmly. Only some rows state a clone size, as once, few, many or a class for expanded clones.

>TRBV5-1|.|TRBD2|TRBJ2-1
CASSLVLAGYNEQFF
TGCGCCAGCAGCTTAGTCCTAGCGGGTTACAATGAGCAGTTCTTC
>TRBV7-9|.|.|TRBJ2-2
CASSLGSATGPTF
TGTGCCAGCAGCTTAGGATCGGCGACAGGCCCTACGTTT
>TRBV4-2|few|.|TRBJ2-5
CASSRGRAQETQYF
TGTGCCAGCAGCCGCGGCAGGGCCCAAGAGACCCAGTACTTC
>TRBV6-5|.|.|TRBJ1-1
CASSHRESTEAFF
TGTGCCAGCAGTCACAGGGAGAGCACTGAAGCTTTCTTT
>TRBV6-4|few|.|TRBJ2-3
CASSDSVGVTQYF
TGTGCCAGCAGTGACTCGGTCGGAGTTACGCAGTATTTT
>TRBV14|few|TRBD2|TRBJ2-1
CASSQVWGGNEQFF
TGTGCCAGCAGCCAAGTATGGGGGGGCAATGAGCAGTTCTTC
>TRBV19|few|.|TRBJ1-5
CASSIQRGQPQHF
TGTGCCAGTAGTATACAAAGGGGCCAGCCCCAGCATTTT
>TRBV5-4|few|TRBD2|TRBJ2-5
CASTSGLAGGGKETQYF
TGTGCCAGCACCTCGGGACTAGCGGGTGGGGGGAAAGAGACCCAGTACTTC
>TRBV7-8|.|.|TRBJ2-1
CASSFTGMNEQFF
TGTGCCAGCAGCTTTACCGGGATGAATGAGCAGTTCTTC
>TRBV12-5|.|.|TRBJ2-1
CASGLGTDREQFF
TGTGCTAGTGGTTTGGGGACAGATCGTGAGCAGTTCTTC
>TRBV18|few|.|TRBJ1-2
CASSPKQDYGYTF
TGTGCCAGCTCACCTAAGCAAGACTATGGCTACACCTTC
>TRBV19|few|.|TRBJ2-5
CASSSLGAGETQYF
TGTGCCAGTAGTAGTCTGGGGGCAGGAGAGACCCAGTACTTC
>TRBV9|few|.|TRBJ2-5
CASSVWGGETQYF
TGTGCCAGCAGCGTCTGGGGCGGCGAGACCCAGTACTTC
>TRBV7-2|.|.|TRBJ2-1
CASIRGVGNEQFF
TGTGCCAGCATTCGCGGGGTCGGAAATGAGCAGTTCTTC
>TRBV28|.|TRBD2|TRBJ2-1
CASLTDTGLAGTYNEQFF
TGTGCCAGCCTTACTGACACTGGACTAGCGGGAACCTACAATGAGCAGTTCTTC
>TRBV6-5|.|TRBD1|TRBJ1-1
CASSFWTGSMNTEAFF
TGTGCCAGCAGTTTCTGGACAGGGTCCATGAACACTGAAGCTTTCTTT
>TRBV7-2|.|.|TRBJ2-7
CASSTGLAAYEQYF
TGTGCCAGCAGCACGGGACTCGCCGCCTACGAGCAGTACTTC
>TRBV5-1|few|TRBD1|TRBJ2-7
CASRRTGDEQYF
TGCGCCAGCAGGCGGACAGGGGACGAGCAGTACTTC
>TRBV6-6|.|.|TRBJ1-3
CASSYSGDGNTIYF
TGTGCCAGCAGTTACTCGGGAGATGGAAACACCATATATTTT
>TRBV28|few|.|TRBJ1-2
CAASTGSKIYTF
TGTGCCGCTTCTACAGGGTCCAAAATTTACACCTTC
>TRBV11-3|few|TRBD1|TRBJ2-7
CASSFGTGETYEQYF
TGTGCCAGCAGCTTCGGGACAGGGGAGACCTACGAGCAGTACTTC
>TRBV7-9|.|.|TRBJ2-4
CASTDSRNIQYF
TGTGCCAGCACCGACAGCAGAAACATTCAGTACTTC
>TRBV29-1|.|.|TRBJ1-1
CSGAQNSMNTEAFF
TGCAGCGGGGCACAGAATTCAATGAACACTGAAGCTTTCTTT
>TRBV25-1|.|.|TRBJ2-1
CASSESSGRYNEQFF
TGTGCCAGCAGTGAATCCAGCGGACGCTACAATGAGCAGTTCTTC
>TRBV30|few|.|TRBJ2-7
CAWRSGRSTYEQYF
TGTGCCTGGAGAAGCGGAAGATCTACCTACGAGCAGTACTTC
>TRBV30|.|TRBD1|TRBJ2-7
CARRQGAYEQYF
TGTGCCCGCAGACAGGGGGCCTACGAGCAGTACTTC
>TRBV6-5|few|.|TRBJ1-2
CASSYSQQGFAYGYTF
TGTGCCAGCAGTTACAGCCAACAGGGATTTGCCTATGGCTACACCTTC
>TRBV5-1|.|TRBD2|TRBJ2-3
CASSLVAGGDTQYF
TGCGCCAGCAGCTTGGTAGCGGGAGGAGATACGCAGTATTTT
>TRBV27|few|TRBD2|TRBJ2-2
CASSLFPTSGTTGELFF
TGTGCCAGCAGTTTATTCCCGACTAGCGGGACCACCGGGGAGCTGTTTTTT
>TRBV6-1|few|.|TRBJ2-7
CASSKQDFYEQYF
TGTGCCAGCAGTAAACAAGACTTCTACGAGCAGTACTTC
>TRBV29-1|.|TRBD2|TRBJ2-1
CSVEDRTSLTYNEQFF
TGCAGCGTTGAAGATCGGACTAGCCTAACCTACAATGAGCAGTTCTTC